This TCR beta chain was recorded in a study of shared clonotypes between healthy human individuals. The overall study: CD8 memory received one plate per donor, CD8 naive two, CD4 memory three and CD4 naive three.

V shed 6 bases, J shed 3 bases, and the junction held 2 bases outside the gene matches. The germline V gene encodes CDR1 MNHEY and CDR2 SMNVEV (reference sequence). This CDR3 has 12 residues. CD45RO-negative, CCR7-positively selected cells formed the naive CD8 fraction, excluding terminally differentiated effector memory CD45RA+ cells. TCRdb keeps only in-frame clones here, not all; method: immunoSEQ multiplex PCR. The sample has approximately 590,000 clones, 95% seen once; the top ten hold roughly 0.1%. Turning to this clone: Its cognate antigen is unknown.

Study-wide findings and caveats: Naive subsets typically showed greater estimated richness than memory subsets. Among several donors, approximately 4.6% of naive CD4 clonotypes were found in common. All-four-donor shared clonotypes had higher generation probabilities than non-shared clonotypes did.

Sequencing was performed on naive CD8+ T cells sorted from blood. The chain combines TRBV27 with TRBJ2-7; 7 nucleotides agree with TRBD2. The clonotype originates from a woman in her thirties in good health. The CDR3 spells CASRAGNYEQYF. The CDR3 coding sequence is TGTGCCAGCAGAGCGGGGAACTACGAGCAGTACTTC.